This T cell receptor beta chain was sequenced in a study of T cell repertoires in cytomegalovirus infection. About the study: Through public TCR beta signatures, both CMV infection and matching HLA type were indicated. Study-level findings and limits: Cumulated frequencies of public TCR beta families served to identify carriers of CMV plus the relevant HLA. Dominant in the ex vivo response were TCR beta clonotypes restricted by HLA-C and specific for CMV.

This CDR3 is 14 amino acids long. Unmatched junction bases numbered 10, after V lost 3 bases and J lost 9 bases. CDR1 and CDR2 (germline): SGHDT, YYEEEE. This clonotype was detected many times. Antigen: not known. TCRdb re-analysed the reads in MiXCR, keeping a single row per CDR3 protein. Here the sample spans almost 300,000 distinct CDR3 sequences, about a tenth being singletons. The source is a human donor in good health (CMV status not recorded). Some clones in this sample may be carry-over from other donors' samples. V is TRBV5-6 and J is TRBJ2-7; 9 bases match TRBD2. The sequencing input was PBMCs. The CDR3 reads CASSSVGAGGRQYV. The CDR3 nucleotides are TGTGCCAGCAGCTCGGTTGGAGCGGGGGGTCGGCAGTACGTC.